Listed here are 26 T cell receptor beta chains from one sample, sequenced in a study of shared clonotypes between healthy human individuals. Assay used: immunoSEQ multiplex PCR; TCRdb lists only in-frame clones, some missing. The table shows over a million clones, with approximately 80% occurring only once. Material: memory CD4+ T cells from PBMCs. Subset: CD45RA-negative fraction. The receptors come from a man between 18 and 35 years old in good health. Some clones in this sample may be carry-over from other donors' samples.

The V and J genes are TRBV5-8 and TRBJ2-5, with D possibly matching TRBD2 (6 bases). This CDR3 comprises 15 residues. Germline V gives CDR1 SGHTS, CDR2 YDEGEE. The V and J ends lost 3 bases and 0 bases respectively, with 12 bases between them. The CDR3 reads CASSSFGSYQETQYF. CDR3 in DNA: TGTGCCAGCAGCTCGTTCGGGAGTTACCAAGAGACCCAGTACTTC.

On this clone: A much larger clone lies a single base off, so this may be a read error. This CDR3 is also generated by other DNA sequences in the sample. The rearrangement uses TRBV5-4 and TRBJ2-7, with 11 bases that match TRBD1. The germline gives CDR1 SGHNT, CDR2 YYREEE (reference sequence). The length of the CDR3 is 13 residues. Unmatched junction bases numbered 3, after V lost 4 bases and J lost 6 bases. Written as DNA, the CDR3 is TGTGCCAGCAGCCCGGACAGGGGGCGCGAGCAGTACTTC. It encodes CASSPDRGREQYF.

In its sample, this clone was seen a few times. Other nucleotide sequences from this sample produce the same CDR3. This rearrangement joins TRBV5-1 to TRBJ1-1, with D unresolved. This CDR3 is built from 13 residues. CDR1 SGHRS and CDR2 YFSETQ come from the germline V gene. Trimming stripped 0 bases from V and 1 base from J, with 4 bases between. For the CDR3, the DNA is TGCGCCAGCAGCTTGGCGGGGAACACTGAAGCTTTCTTT. It codes for CASSLAGNTEAFF.

V and J are TRBV25-1 and TRBJ2-3; D is unclear. Germline V gene sequence: CDR1 MGHDK, CDR2 SYGVNS. The CDR3 runs to 14 residues. The V and J ends lost 6 bases and 3 bases respectively, with 13 bases between them. CDR3 DNA: TGTGCCAGCAGCGTACCTTTCTCGACAGATACGCAGTATTTT. Translated, it gives CASSVPFSTDTQYF.

The genes are TRBV5-1 and TRBJ2-1, with 13 bases matching TRBD2. There are 17 residues in the CDR3. Germline V CDR1 and CDR2: SGHRS, YFSETQ. V lost 2 bases and J lost 0; bases outside the gene matches: 2. The CDR3 here is CASSLLAGGPSYNEQFF. In DNA, the CDR3 is TGCGCCAGCAGCTTACTAGCGGGAGGGCCCTCCTACAATGAGCAGTTCTTC.

This clone was seen only once. The chain is built from TRBV7-9 and TRBJ1-2; 8 bases are shared with TRBD1. Trimming removed 5 bases from V and 3 bases from J; junction bases left unmatched: 8. CDR3 length: 15 amino acids. Germline CDR1 reads SEHNR; CDR2 reads FQNEAQ (reference sequence). CDR3 protein: CASSPWDRPYYGYTF. In DNA form, the CDR3 reads TGTGCCAGCAGCCCCTGGGACAGGCCCTACTATGGCTACACCTTC.

The chain carries TRBV2 and TRBJ2-7, with 9 bases lining up with TRBD1. Germline values: CDR1 SNHLY, CDR2 FYNNEI. There are 14 residues in the CDR3. J gave up 5 bases and V 8 bases, and 10 bases lay outside the gene matches. CDR3 sequence: CASQWDRASNEQYF. The CDR3 region has the DNA TGTGCCAGCCAGTGGGACAGGGCAAGTAACGAGCAGTACTTC.

The sample holds a few counts of this clone. Other DNA sequences in this sample translate to the same CDR3. The chain uses TRBV5-1 and TRBJ1-2, with D possibly being TRBD1 (6 bases). Germline CDR1 reads SGHRS; CDR2 reads YFSETQ. The CDR3 loop spans 13 amino acids. V was shortened by 0 bases and J by 4 bases, with 7 bases between the two germline ends. The CDR3 DNA sequence: TGCGCCAGCAGCTTGGACAGGGTCTATGGCTACACCTTC. Translating gives CASSLDRVYGYTF.

The chain is built from TRBV6-1 and TRBJ2-1, with a tentative D call TRBD2 (6 bases). Deletions cut 2 bases from V and 8 bases from J, with 19 bases between. Germline V lookup: CDR1 MNHNS, CDR2 SASEGT. This CDR3 has 16 residues. The CDR3 here is CASSERSGLPRDEQFF. The CDR3 coding sequence is TGTGCCAGCAGTGAACGGAGCGGACTACCAAGGGATGAGCAGTTCTTC.

The CDR3 DNA sequence: TGTGCCAGCAGTCCCCCTGGGGGCGGCCCAAACCCCGAGCAGTACTTC. Protein product: CASSPPGGGPNPEQYF. The chain carries TRBV28 and TRBJ2-7, with D maybe TRBD1 (6 bases). V was cut by 5 bases and J by 6 bases, with 23 bases left in between. The CDR3 is 16 amino acids. CDR1 is MDHEN and CDR2 is SYDVKM in the germline V gene.

This clone was seen only once. This chain connects TRBV28 to TRBJ2-7; D uncertain. The V gene's germline CDR1 is MDHEN and CDR2 SYDVKM. The CDR3 sequence is 12 residues long. Trimming cost V 4 bases and J 6 bases, with 10 bases left between them. DNA of the CDR3: TGTGCCAGCAGTTCGGACCCGGGCGAGCAGTACTTC. It translates to CASSSDPGEQYF.

This sequence joins TRBV5-4 and TRBJ1-1; D might be TRBD1 (5 bases). In germline, CDR1 is SGHNT, CDR2 YYREEE (reference sequence). The CDR3 covers 15 residues. With 4 bases removed from V and 4 bases from J, the gap between germline ends came to 17 bases. The CDR3 loop reads CASSNRTGPLTEAFF. DNA of the CDR3: TGTGCCAGCAGCAACCGAACGGGGCCCCTCACTGAAGCTTTCTTT.

The chain uses TRBV28 and TRBJ2-5; TRBD2 matches 8 bases. CDR1 MDHEN and CDR2 SYDVKM come from the germline V gene. This CDR3 region has 14 residues. The J segment lost 4 bases and the V segment lost 11 bases, leaving 12 bases of the junction unmatched. CDR3 sequence (DNA): TGTGCCGCCAAGCCCGGGGGGGCCGGAGAGACCCAGTACTTC. This gives the protein CAAKPGGAGETQYF.

This clone was picked up a small number of times. This chain uses TRBV11-3 with TRBJ2-1; 8 nucleotides line up with TRBD1. The CDR3 has 15 residues. Germline V CDR1 and CDR2: SGHNT, YENEEA. J lost 1 base, V lost 2 bases, and 1 base had no gene match. CDR3 DNA: TGTGCCAGCAGCTTAAGGACAGGGTCCTACAATGAGCAGTTCTTC. Amino acids: CASSLRTGSYNEQFF.

The chain has TRBV28 and TRBJ1-5; D remains unclear. The CDR3 is 13 residues long. The ends were cut back, 3 bases at V and 13 bases at J, with 16 bases in the middle. CDR1 MDHEN and CDR2 SYDVKM come from the germline V gene. The CDR3 bases are TGTGCCAGCAGTTTCCCTGCCATGTTGGCTCAGCATTTT. Its protein is CASSFPAMLAQHF.

The rearrangement uses TRBV10-2 and TRBJ1-5; D unclear. The CDR3 is made up of 14 amino acids. V was clipped by 2 bases and J by 3 bases, with 8 bases between them. CDR1 and CDR2 (germline): WSHSY, SAAADI. The CDR3 DNA reads TGCGCCAGCAGTGAGACAGAGACCAATCAGCCCCAGCATTTT. Translating gives CASSETETNQPQHF.

This chain uses TRBV27 with TRBJ2-7; tentative D call: TRBD1 (6 bases). The CDR3 consists of 13 residues. V was trimmed by 1 base and J by 13 bases, leaving 17 bases between them. CDR1 and CDR2 (germline): MNHEY, SMNVEV (reference sequence). CDR3: CASSLLARGSRYF. In nucleotides, the CDR3 is TGTGCCAGCAGTTTATTGGCCAGGGGCTCCCGATACTTC.

The J gene is TRBJ2-7, the V gene TRBV4-1; 8 nucleotides line up with TRBD2. Germline CDR1 reads MGHRA; CDR2 reads YSYEKL. Losses at the gene ends were 3 bases for V and 2 bases for J; bases not matched to a gene: 9. This CDR3 comprises 16 residues. CDR3 amino acids: CASSHAPAGEPYEQYF. CDR3 DNA sequence: TGCGCCAGCAGCCACGCCCCAGCGGGGGAACCCTACGAGCAGTACTTC.

The rearrangement links TRBV7-8 to TRBJ2-2, with TRBD2 matching 8 bases. V lost 6 bases to trimming and J lost 0 bases; unmatched junction nucleotides: 6. Per the germline V gene, CDR1 is SGHVS and CDR2 is FQNEAQ. The CDR3 has 16 residues. The CDR3 here is CASSFLAGTNTGELFF. In DNA form, the CDR3 reads TGTGCCAGCAGTTTCCTAGCGGGTACGAACACCGGGGAGCTGTTTTTT.

The chain uses TRBV28 and TRBJ1-4; no definite D call. With 5 bases removed from V and 3 bases from J, the gap between germline ends came to 13 bases. The CDR3 contains 15 residues. Germline V CDR1 and CDR2: MDHEN, SYDVKM. This CDR3 is CASSPRTPANEKLFF. The CDR3 DNA is TGTGCCAGCAGTCCTAGGACGCCGGCTAATGAAAAACTGTTTTTT.

This clone came up once. This chain links TRBV27 with TRBJ2-7, with no clear D. V was clipped by 0 bases and J by 3 bases, with 12 bases between them. This CDR3 region has 15 residues. Germline CDR1 reads MNHEY; CDR2 reads SMNVEV (reference sequence). The CDR3 nucleotides read TGTGCCAGCAGTTTATCTACGCAGATCTTCTACGAGCAGTACTTC. Its protein product is CASSLSTQIFYEQYF.

The chain is built from TRBV7-3 and TRBJ2-2, with D possibly being TRBD2 (6 bases). CDR1 and CDR2 (germline): SGHTA, FQGTGA. The V and J ends lost 4 bases and 4 bases respectively, with 10 bases between them. This CDR3 contains 14 residues. CDR3 DNA sequence: TGTGCCAGCAGCTCGGGACTTGTCACCGGGGAGCTGTTTTTT. Residues: CASSSGLVTGELFF.

The CDR3 reads CASSRGRGLYEQYF. For the CDR3, the DNA is TGTGCCAGCAGCCGGGGAAGGGGCCTCTACGAGCAGTACTTC. The J gene is TRBJ2-7, the V gene TRBV7-2; either TRBD1 or TRBD2 may supply D (5 bases each). V was cut by 5 bases and J by 3 bases, with 14 bases left in between. The CDR3 contains 14 residues. Germline values: CDR1 SGHTA, CDR2 FQGNSA.

This clone has just one count. The rearrangement uses TRBV2 and TRBJ2-2; D uncertain. The V gene lost 6 bases and the J gene lost 6 bases, with 8 bases spanning the gap. Germline V CDR1 and CDR2: SNHLY, FYNNEI. The CDR3 loop spans 12 amino acids. CDR3: CASSAEAGELFF. The CDR3 region has the DNA TGTGCCAGCAGCGCAGAGGCCGGGGAGCTGTTTTTT.

The J gene is TRBJ1-2, the V gene TRBV2, with D possibly being TRBD1 (6 bases). Per the germline V gene, CDR1 is SNHLY and CDR2 is FYNNEI. Trimming shortened V by 6 bases and J by 2 bases, and 10 bases separated the two germline ends. The CDR3 is made up of 13 amino acids. CDR3 in amino acids: CASRRQENYGYTF. The CDR3 DNA reads TGTGCCAGCAGAAGACAGGAGAACTATGGCTACACCTTC.

Here the CDR3 reads CASSPGPGRKVHEQYF. The DNA for the CDR3 is TGTGCCAGCAGCCCCGGGCCGGGGAGAAAGGTACACGAGCAGTACTTC. The chain carries TRBV27 and TRBJ2-7; the D gene is possibly TRBD2 (5 bases). The V gene's germline CDR1 is MNHEY and CDR2 SMNVEV (reference sequence). V gave up 6 bases and J gave up 5 bases, with 23 bases separating them. The CDR3 runs 16 residues.